The 6 T cell receptor beta chains in this list originate from one sample, sequenced in a study of blood T cell repertoires in COVID-19. Sequencing was performed with immunoSEQ multiplex PCR; in TCRdb, only in-frame clones are kept and a portion is missing. This table holds roughly 170,000 clones, around 73% found once. The sequenced sample consisted of PBMCs or T cells enriched from blood (not recorded which). The receptors originated from a woman between 45 and 65 years old who had recovered from COVID-19.

The CDR3 loop reads CASSATGLSGNTIYF. For the CDR3, the DNA is TGCGCCAGCAGCGCGACAGGCCTCTCTGGAAACACCATATATTTT. The V call is TRBV5-1, the J call TRBJ1-3, with D possibly being TRBD1 (6 bases). CDR3 size: 15 residues. CDR1 and CDR2 from the germline V gene are SGHRS and YFSETQ. Trimming left V 4 bases short and J 0 bases short, with 11 bases between.

The V and J genes are TRBV24-1 and TRBJ2-1; TRBD2 is a possible D gene (5 bases). Germline V CDR1 and CDR2: KGHDR, SFDVKD. CDR3 length: 15 amino acids. The V end was cut by 9 bases, the J end by 0 bases, with 14 bases between. The CDR3 reads CATSWSGSSYNEQFF. CDR3 nucleotide sequence: TGTGCCACCTCCTGGAGCGGAAGCTCCTACAATGAGCAGTTCTTC.

The V and J genes are TRBV7-2 and TRBJ1-2; 9 positions match TRBD1. This CDR3 comprises 13 residues. Germline CDR1 and CDR2: SGHTA and FQGNSA. The ends lost 5 bases at V and 8 bases at J; junction bases unmatched: 6. This chain's CDR3 is CASSPDRGEGYTF. CDR3 in DNA: TGTGCCAGCAGCCCGGACAGGGGAGAGGGCTACACCTTC.

The genes are TRBV18 and TRBJ2-5, with TRBD2 identical over 7 bases. This CDR3 has 15 residues. V was pared by 4 bases and J by 2 bases, with 7 bases of the junction left unmatched. The germline gives CDR1 KGHSH, CDR2 LQKENI. CDR3 bases: TGTGCCAGCTCACTCCTGGGGGAGGGGCAAGAGACCCAGTACTTC. It yields the protein CASSLLGEGQETQYF.

J is TRBJ1-2 and V is TRBV28; TRBD1 matches at 8 bases. V was clipped by 6 bases and J by 6 bases; unmatched bases: 9. The CDR3 is made up of 14 amino acids. CDR1 MDHEN and CDR2 SYDVKM come from the germline V gene. CDR3 sequence: CASSQSDRADGYTF. The CDR3 DNA follows: TGTGCCAGCAGCCAGTCGGACAGGGCGGATGGCTACACCTTC.

V and J are TRBV27 and TRBJ2-3; D is perhaps TRBD1 (6 bases). Germline V gene data show CDR1 as MNHEY and CDR2 as SMNVEV (reference sequence). With 10 bases removed from V and 8 bases from J, the gap between germline ends came to 19 bases. This CDR3 region has 13 residues. CDR3 in amino acids: CAIQQGPRGTQYF. The CDR3 DNA reads TGTGCCATCCAACAGGGCCCCCGGGGTACGCAGTATTTT.